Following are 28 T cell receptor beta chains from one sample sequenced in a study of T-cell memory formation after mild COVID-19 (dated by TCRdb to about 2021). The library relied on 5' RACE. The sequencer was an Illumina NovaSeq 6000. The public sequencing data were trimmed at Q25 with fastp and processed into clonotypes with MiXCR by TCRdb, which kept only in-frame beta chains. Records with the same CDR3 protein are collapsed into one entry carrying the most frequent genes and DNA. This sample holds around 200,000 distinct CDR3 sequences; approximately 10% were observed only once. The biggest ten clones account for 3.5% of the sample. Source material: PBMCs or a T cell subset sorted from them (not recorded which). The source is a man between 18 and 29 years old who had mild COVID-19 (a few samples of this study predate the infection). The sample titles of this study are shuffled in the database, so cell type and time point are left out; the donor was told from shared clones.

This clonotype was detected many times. The chain's CDR3 is CSARRAGFGMISNQPQHF. CDR3 nucleotides: TGCAGTGCCAGGAGGGCTGGTTTTGGTATGATAAGCAATCAGCCCCAGCATTTT. V usage is TRBV20-1 and J usage is TRBJ1-5, with D unclear. V gave up 6 bases and J gave up 1 base, with 25 bases separating them. Germline loops: CDR1 DFQATT, CDR2 SNEGSKA (reference sequence). The length of the CDR3 is 18 residues.

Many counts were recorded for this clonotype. The CDR3 DNA follows: TGTGCCAGCAGCCGAAACCCCAAGGGCCTCTCTGGAAACACCATATATTTT. This translates into CASSRNPKGLSGNTIYF. The rearrangement links TRBV11-2 to TRBJ1-3; D is ambiguous. With 5 bases removed from V and 0 bases from J, the gap between germline ends came to 17 bases. CDR1 is SGHAT and CDR2 is FQNNGV in the germline V gene. This CDR3 spans 17 amino acids. The full variable domain, its missing parts supplied by reference TRBV11-2 and TRBJ1-3, is EAGVAQSPRYKIIEKRQSVAFWCNPISGHATLYWYQQILGQGPKLLIQFQNNGVVDDSQLPKDRFSAERLKGVDSTLKIQPAKLEDSAVYLCASSRNPKGLSGNTIYFGEGSWLTVV.

CDR3 sequence: CSVEWAGANVLTF. The CDR3 DNA reads TGCAGCGTTGAATGGGCTGGGGCCAACGTCCTGACTTTC. The chain couples TRBV29-1 to TRBJ2-6, with D unclear. The germline V gene has CDR1 SQVTM and CDR2 ANQGSEA. This CDR3 spans 13 amino acids. Trimming pared 2 bases from V and 2 bases from J, leaving 4 bases between.

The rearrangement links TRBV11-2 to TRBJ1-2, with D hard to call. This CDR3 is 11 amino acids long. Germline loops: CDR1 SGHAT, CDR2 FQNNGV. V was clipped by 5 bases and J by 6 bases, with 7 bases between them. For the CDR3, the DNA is TGTGCCAGCAGCCCCTCGGATGGCTACACCTTC. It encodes CASSPSDGYTF.

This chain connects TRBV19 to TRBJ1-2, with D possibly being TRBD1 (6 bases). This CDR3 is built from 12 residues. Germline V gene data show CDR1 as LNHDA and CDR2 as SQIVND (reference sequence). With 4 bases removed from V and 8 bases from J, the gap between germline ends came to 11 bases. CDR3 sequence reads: CASSTTGRGYTF. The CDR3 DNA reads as TGTGCCAGTAGTACGACAGGTCGAGGCTACACCTTC.

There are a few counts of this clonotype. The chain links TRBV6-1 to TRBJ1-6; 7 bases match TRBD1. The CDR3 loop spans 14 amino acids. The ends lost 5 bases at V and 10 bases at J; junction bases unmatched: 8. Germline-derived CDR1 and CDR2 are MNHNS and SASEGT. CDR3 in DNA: TGTGCCAGCAGTCCTGGACAGGTCCAATCACCCCTCCACTTT. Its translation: CASSPGQVQSPLHF.

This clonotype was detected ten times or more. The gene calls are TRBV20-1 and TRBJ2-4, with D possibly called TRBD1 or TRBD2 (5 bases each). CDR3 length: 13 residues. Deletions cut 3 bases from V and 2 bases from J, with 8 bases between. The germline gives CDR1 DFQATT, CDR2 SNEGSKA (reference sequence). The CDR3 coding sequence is TGCAGTGCTAGTACGGGGCCCAAAAACATTCAGTACTTC. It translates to CSASTGPKNIQYF.

This CDR3 reads CSARLAQRDGNEQFF. The DNA of the CDR3 is TGCAGTGCCAGACTAGCGCAACGCGATGGCAATGAGCAGTTCTTC. The chain links TRBV20-1 to TRBJ2-1, with 8 positions matching TRBD2. The CDR3 has 15 amino acids. Losses at the gene ends were 6 bases for V and 6 bases for J; bases not matched to a gene: 13. The germline gives CDR1 DFQATT, CDR2 SNEGSKA (reference sequence).

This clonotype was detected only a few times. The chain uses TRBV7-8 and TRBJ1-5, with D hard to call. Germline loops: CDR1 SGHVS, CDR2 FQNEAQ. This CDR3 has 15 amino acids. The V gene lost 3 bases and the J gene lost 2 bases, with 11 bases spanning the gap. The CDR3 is CASSLLEYGNQPQHF. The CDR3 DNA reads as TGTGCCAGCAGCTTGTTAGAGTATGGCAATCAGCCCCAGCATTTT.

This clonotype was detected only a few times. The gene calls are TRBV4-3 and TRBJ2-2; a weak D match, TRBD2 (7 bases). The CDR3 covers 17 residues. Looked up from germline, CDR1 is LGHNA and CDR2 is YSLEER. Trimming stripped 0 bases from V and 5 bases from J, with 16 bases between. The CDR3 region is CASSQEWRGGMTGELFF. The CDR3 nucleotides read TGCGCCAGCAGCCAAGAGTGGAGGGGGGGGATGACCGGGGAGCTGTTTTTT.

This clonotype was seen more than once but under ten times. This CDR3 reads CASSLDPTGTLYEQYV. The CDR3 DNA reads TGCGCCAGCAGCTTGGACCCTACAGGGACACTCTACGAGCAGTACGTC. This chain links TRBV5-1 with TRBJ2-7; tentative D call: TRBD1 (6 bases). The germline V gene has CDR1 SGHRS and CDR2 YFSETQ. The V and J ends lost 0 bases and 3 bases respectively, with 16 bases between them. This CDR3 has 16 residues.

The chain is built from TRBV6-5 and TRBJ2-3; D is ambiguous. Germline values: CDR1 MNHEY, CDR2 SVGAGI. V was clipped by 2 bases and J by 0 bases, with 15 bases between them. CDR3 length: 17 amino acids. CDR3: CASSYGRFPTSTDTQYF. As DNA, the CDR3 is TGTGCCAGCAGTTACGGACGGTTCCCTACTAGCACAGATACGCAGTATTTT.

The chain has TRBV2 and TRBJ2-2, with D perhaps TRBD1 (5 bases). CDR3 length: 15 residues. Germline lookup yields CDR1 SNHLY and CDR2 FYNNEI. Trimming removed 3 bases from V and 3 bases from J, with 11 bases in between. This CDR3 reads CASSEAGADTGELFF. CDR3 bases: TGTGCCAGCAGTGAGGCTGGGGCCGACACCGGGGAGCTGTTTTTT.

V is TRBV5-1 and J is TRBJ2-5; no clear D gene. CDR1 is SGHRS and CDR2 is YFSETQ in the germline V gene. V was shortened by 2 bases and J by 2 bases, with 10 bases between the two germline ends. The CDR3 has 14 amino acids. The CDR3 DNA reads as TGCGCCAGCAGCTTACTGACCAGTCAAGAGACCCAGTACTTC. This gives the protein CASSLLTSQETQYF.

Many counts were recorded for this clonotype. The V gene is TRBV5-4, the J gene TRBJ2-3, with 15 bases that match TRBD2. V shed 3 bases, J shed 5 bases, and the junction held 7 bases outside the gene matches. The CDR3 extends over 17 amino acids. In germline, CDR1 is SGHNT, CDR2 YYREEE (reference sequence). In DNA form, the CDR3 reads TGTGCCAGCAGCTCGGGACTAGCGGGGGGTTGGGGAGATACGCAGTATTTT. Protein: CASSSGLAGGWGDTQYF.

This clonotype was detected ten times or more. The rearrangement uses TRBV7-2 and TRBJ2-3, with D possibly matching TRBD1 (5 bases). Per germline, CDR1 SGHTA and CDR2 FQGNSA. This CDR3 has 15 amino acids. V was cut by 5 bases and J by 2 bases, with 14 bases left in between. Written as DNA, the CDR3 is TGTGCCAGCAGCCTTTACACAGGCATCACAGATACGCAGTATTTT. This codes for CASSLYTGITDTQYF. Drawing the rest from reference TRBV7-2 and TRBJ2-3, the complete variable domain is GAGVSQSPSNKVTEKGKDVELRCDPISGHTALYWYRQSLGQGLEFLIYFQGNSAPDKSGLPSDRFSAERTGGSVSTLTIQRTQQEDSAVYLCASSLYTGITDTQYFGPGTRLTVL.

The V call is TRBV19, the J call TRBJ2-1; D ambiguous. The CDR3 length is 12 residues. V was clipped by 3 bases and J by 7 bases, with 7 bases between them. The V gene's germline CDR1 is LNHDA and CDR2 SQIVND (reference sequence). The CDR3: CASSIVGNEQFF. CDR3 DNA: TGTGCCAGTAGTATCGTAGGAAATGAGCAGTTCTTC.

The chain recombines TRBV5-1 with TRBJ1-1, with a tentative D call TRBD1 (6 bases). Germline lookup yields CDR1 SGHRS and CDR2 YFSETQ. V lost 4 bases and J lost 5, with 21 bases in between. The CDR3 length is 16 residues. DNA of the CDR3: TGCGCCAGCAGCCGCCTTTCGACAACAGGGAGGACTGAAGCTTTCTTT. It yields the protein CASSRLSTTGRTEAFF.

In DNA form, the CDR3 reads TGTGCCAGCAGCTTGGACGCGAATGAGCAGTTCTTC. Amino acids: CASSLDANEQFF. This chain uses TRBV7-9 with TRBJ2-1, with D uncertain. Germline CDR1 reads SEHNR; CDR2 reads FQNEAQ (reference sequence). V was pared by 3 bases and J by 7 bases, with 7 bases between. The CDR3 extends over 12 amino acids.

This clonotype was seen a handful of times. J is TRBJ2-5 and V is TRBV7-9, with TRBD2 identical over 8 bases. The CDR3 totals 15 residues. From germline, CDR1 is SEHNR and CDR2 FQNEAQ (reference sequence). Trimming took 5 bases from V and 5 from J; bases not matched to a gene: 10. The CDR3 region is CASSPGSGGSETQYF. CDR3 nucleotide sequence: TGTGCCAGCAGCCCGGGAAGCGGGGGCTCGGAGACCCAGTACTTC.

CDR3 bases: TGTGCCACCGGGAAGGACAGGGCGTCGAACACTGAAGCTTTCTTT. Its translation: CATGKDRASNTEAFF. This chain uses TRBV24-1 with TRBJ1-1; 8 nucleotides match TRBD1. CDR1 is KGHDR, CDR2 SFDVKD, per germline. Germline trimming cut 9 bases from V and 1 base from J; bases unmatched to any gene: 9. The CDR3 covers 15 residues.

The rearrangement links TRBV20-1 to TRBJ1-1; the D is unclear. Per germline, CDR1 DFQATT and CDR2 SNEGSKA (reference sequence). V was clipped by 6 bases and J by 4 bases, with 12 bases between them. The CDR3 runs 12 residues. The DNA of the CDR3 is TGCAGTGCCCGGGTCGGGTTCACTGAAGCTTTCTTT. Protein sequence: CSARVGFTEAFF.

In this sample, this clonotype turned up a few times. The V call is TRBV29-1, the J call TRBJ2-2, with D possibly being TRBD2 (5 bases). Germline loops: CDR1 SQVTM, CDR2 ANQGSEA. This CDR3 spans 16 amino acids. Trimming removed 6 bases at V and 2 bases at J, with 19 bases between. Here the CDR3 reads CSVGSWVGDNTGELFF. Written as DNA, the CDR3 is TGCAGCGTGGGGAGTTGGGTCGGCGATAACACCGGGGAGCTGTTTTTT.

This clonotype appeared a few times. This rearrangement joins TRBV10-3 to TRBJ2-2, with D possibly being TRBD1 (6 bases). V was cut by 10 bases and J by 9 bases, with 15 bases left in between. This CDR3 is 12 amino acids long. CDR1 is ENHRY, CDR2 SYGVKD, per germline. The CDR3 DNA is TGTGCCAGCGGAAGAGGGGACAGGGAGCTGTTTTTT. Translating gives CASGRGDRELFF.

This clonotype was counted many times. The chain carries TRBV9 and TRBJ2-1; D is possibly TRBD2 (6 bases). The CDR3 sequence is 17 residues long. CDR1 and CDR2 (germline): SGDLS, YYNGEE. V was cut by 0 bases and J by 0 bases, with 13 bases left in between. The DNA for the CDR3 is TGTGCCAGCAGCGTAGGTCCTTTGCGGGGCTCCTACAATGAGCAGTTCTTC. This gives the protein CASSVGPLRGSYNEQFF. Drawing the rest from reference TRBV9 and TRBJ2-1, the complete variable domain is DSGVTQTPKHLITATGQRVTLRCSPRSGDLSVYWYQQSLDQGLQFLIQYYNGEERAKGNILERFSAQQFPDLHSELNLSSLELGDSALYFCASSVGPLRGSYNEQFFGPGTRLTVL.

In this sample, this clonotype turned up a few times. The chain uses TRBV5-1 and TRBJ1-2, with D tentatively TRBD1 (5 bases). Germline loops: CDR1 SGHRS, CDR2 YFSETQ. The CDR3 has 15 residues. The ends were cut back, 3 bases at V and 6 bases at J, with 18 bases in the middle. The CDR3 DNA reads TGCGCCAGCAGCTCGGGGTCGGCCAGGGAGGATGGCTACACCTTC. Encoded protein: CASSSGSAREDGYTF.

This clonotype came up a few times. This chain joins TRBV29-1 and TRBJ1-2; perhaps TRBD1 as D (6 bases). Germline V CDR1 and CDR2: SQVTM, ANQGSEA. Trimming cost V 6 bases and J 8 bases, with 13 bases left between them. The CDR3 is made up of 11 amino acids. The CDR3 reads CSVAQGNGYTF. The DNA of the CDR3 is TGCAGCGTAGCCCAGGGGAACGGCTACACCTTC.

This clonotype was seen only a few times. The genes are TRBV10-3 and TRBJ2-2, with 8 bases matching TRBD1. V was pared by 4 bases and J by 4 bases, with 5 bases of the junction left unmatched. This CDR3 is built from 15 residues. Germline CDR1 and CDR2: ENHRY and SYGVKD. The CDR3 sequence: CAISGAGGSTGELFF. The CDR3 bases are TGTGCCATCAGTGGGGCAGGGGGCAGCACCGGGGAGCTGTTTTTT.